This paragraph covers one TCR beta chain sequence. This record comes from a study of blood T cells in healthy people across ages. For the second PCR, which ran for 7 to 11 cycles, a sample-barcoded 5' primer and a J-beta primer mix were used. TCRdb called the 5' RACE reads again in MiXCR, with one record for every CDR3 protein. The table lists fewer than 950,000 distinct CDR3 sequences, roughly 50% of them singletons, with roughly 40% in the top ten. The V and J ends lost 4 bases and 4 bases, in that order; junction bases with no gene match: 5. CDR1 is LNHNV, CDR2 YYDKDF, per germline (reference sequence). The CDR3 runs 16 residues.

The J gene is TRBJ1-6, the V gene TRBV15; 9 nucleotides line up with TRBD1. Sequences were obtained from blood. The sequence was obtained from an elderly man in good health. The CDR3 DNA sequence: TGTGCCACCAGCAAAACGGACAGGGGATATAATTCACCCCTCCACTTT. Protein: CATSKTDRGYNSPLHF.